The present T cell receptor (beta chain) was sequenced within a study of Graves' ophthalmopathy and Graves' hyperthyroidism (dated by TCRdb to 2016 to 2019). Background for the entire study: Peripheral blood samples were taken at the time of initial diagnosis, before any treatment was given. In total, around 140 blood samples were TCR-sequenced: 40 to 45 ophthalmopathy, about 75 hyperthyroidism and about 17 hyperthyroidism-to-ophthalmopathy patients. To explore V-J signatures that distinguish ophthalmopathy from hyperthyroidism, a discovery set of 100 patients was enrolled, made up of around 44 with ophthalmopathy and 55 to 65 with stable hyperthyroidism. Once sampling was done, hyperthyroidism patients were given methimazole at a starting dose of 30 mg daily, while ophthalmopathy patients were given high-dose intravenous methylprednisolone. T-cell repertoires of thyroid tissue and blood were compared in about six hyperthyroidism patients. An independent validation cohort was composed of roughly 18 hyperthyroidism patients and 15 to 17 patients who later progressed from hyperthyroidism to ophthalmopathy. The study used TCR beta repertoire signatures to distinguish Graves' ophthalmopathy from Graves' hyperthyroidism and to predict progression to ophthalmopathy.

The ophthalmopathy patients had moderately to severely active disease, with a Clinical Activity Score of 3 or higher, a NOSPECS grade of 4 or higher, and a disease duration of less than 3 months. Patients were excluded if they had other autoimmune diseases, uncontrolled infections, pregnancy or lactation. Clinical symptoms, serum thyroxine, TRAb, thyroid ultrasound and orbital computed tomography formed the basis of the diagnosis. PBMCs were isolated from 10 ml of fresh peripheral blood by Ficoll-Paque density gradient centrifugation. Trizol reagent was used to extract the total RNA, and its quality was then checked on an Agilent 2100 Bioanalyzer. This clonotype was seen at least ten times. The antigen it recognizes is unknown. One end of the junction varies from germline; a read error may be responsible. For repertoire sequencing, TCR beta CDR3 regions were amplified from RNA transcripts. The first round of RT-PCR was done with HTBI primers and the Qiagen OneStep RT-PCR kit, and was followed by a second round of multiplex PCR, then size selection and purification. Libraries were sequenced on an Illumina HiSeq2000 using paired-end 100 bp reads. Under the source paper's analysis protocol: Reads were processed with SOAPnuke, discarding reads with adapters, uncalled bases, mean Phred below 15, or no exact constant-primer or identifier match. High-quality paired reads were merged with COPE v1.2.5. Each unique nucleotide sequence was treated as a clonotype, and MiTCR v1.1 was used to align the clonotypes to the IMGT TRB V, D and J references. The analysis was limited to V-J combinations with a frequency above 0.0001, which together covered approximately 99% of the repertoires. For each V-J combination, a TCR clonal expansion and chaos score was defined as the ratio of F50 clonal expansion to chaos observed in the TCRdist matrix. Welch's t-statistics and random forest were used to reduce features to 13 V-J combinations, which were fed into a naive Bayes classifier. The similarity between thyroid and blood repertoires was quantified using the Morisita-Horn index. TCRdb applied fastp at Q25 and MiXCR to the public reads, then kept only in-frame beta chains. Records with the same CDR3 protein are collapsed into one entry carrying the most frequent genes and DNA. The V and J calls, along with clone size, are taken from TCRdb and not from the paper's own processing. The sample table holds roughly 300,000 distinct CDR3 sequences, of which under 20% were seen once. The ten largest clones represent about 12% of the sample.

CDR1 and CDR2, per the germline V gene, are MNHNS and SASEGT. The CDR3 spans 10 residues, from the cysteine through the phenylalanine. Of the read, only the CDR3 DNA is kept; its 30 bases are in frame from base 1. Overall results and qualifications from the work: No statistical method was used to predetermine the sample size, and group allocation was not hidden from the investigators. Ophthalmopathy was separated from stable hyperthyroidism by the 13-signature model with about 89% sensitivity and approximately 84% specificity in cross-validation and with 80%/75% in the test set. Most of the expanded thyroid clonotypes with a frequency above 0.001 were also detected in blood, and it was suggested that the thyroid immune response may be reflected by blood repertoires. In validation, the model predicted ophthalmopathy progression with about 64% sensitivity and around 72% specificity; some twelve predicted patients were CT-confirmed with GO in a median of 6.5 months.

The rearranged chain carries TRBV6-1 and TRBJ2-5, and TRBD1 matches 7 of the central bases. Sequenced: peripheral blood. The sequence derives from an adult man with Graves' ophthalmopathy. The CDR3 has the sequence CASGDRDRCF. The DNA sequence is TGTGCCAGCGGAGACAGGGATCGTTGCTTC.